The 21 T cell receptor beta chains reported below all come from one sample, sequenced in a study of spatial heterogeneity in lung cancer. Time point reported: sample taken at primary tumor resection. A single record per CDR3 protein comes from TCRdb applying MiXCR to the 5' RACE reads. This repertoire shows approximately 39,000 distinct CDR3 sequences, 6.5% to 9% found once; its top ten account for 25% to 30%. The specimen comprised PBMCs, sampled at surgery. These receptor sequences come from a female donor with early-stage non-small cell lung cancer.

The chain combines TRBV7-2 with TRBJ1-6; perhaps TRBD1 as D (6 bases). The CDR3 totals 14 residues. V lost 5 bases to trimming and J lost 8 bases, with 13 bases between them. Germline CDR1 is SGHTA and CDR2 is FQGNSA. The CDR3 protein is CASSAQKGDSPLHF. The DNA for the CDR3 is TGTGCCAGCAGCGCACAGAAGGGGGATTCACCCCTCCACTTT.

This clonotype was observed many times. V is TRBV6-2 or TRBV6-3 and J is TRBJ2-1, with 7 positions matching TRBD2. J was trimmed by 12 bases and V by 9 bases; bases with no gene match: 14. This CDR3 is built from 13 residues. Germline CDR1 is MNHEY and CDR2 is SVGEGT. CDR3 loop: CASTGTITGGQFF. CDR3 sequence (DNA): TGTGCCAGTACCGGGACTATCACGGGGGGGCAGTTCTTC.

As regards this clonotype: A much more abundant neighbour one base away suggests this may be a read error. The chain carries TRBV5-1 and TRBJ2-1; 10 bases align to TRBD2. V shed 10 bases and J 13 bases; nucleotides not matched to a gene: 23. The CDR3 contains 16 residues. Germline V gene data show CDR1 as SGHRS and CDR2 as YFSETQ. CDR3 in amino acids: CACTRTPTSGETIQFF. The CDR3 nucleotides read TGCGCCTGCACCAGGACCCCAACTAGCGGGGAAACAATTCAGTTCTTC. Full variable domain (remainder filled in from reference TRBV5-1 and TRBJ2-1): KAGVTQTPRYLIKTRGQQVTLSCSPISGHRSVSWYQQTPGQGLQFLFEYFSETQRNKGNFPGRFSGRQFSNSRSEMNVSTLELGDSALYLCACTRTPTSGETIQFFGPGTRLTVL.

This clonotype has ten or more counts. The V and J genes are TRBV12-3 or TRBV12-4 and TRBJ2-5; D call uncertain. This CDR3 region has 13 residues. Trimming left V 5 bases short and J 0 bases short, with 7 bases between. CDR3: CASSPQYQETQYF. In nucleotides, the CDR3 is TGTGCCAGCAGTCCGCAGTACCAAGAGACCCAGTACTTC.

This clonotype was counted at least ten times. J is TRBJ1-2 and V is TRBV5-6; D not certain. This CDR3 is 13 amino acids long. CDR1 is SGHDT and CDR2 is YYEEEE in the germline V gene. Trimming took 2 bases from V and 4 from J, leaving 9 bases between them. The CDR3 loop is CASSFIGSYGYTF. The CDR3 nucleotides read TGTGCCAGCAGCTTTATAGGGTCCTATGGCTACACCTTC.

This clonotype was observed many times. The J gene is TRBJ2-7, the V gene TRBV28, with TRBD2 matching over 9 bases. The CDR3 runs to 15 residues. Trimming removed 7 bases from V and 3 bases from J; junction bases left unmatched: 10. Germline CDR1 reads MDHEN; CDR2 reads SYDVKM. CDR3 DNA sequence: TGTGCCAGCACCGAACTAGCGGGCAACTTCTACGAGCAGTACTTC. Its translation: CASTELAGNFYEQYF.

This clonotype is medium-sized by share. The chain joins TRBV12-3 or TRBV12-4 to TRBJ1-1; D remains ambiguous. The CDR3 extends over 14 amino acids. V was trimmed by 5 bases and J by 1 base, leaving 11 bases between them. The CDR3 DNA follows: TGTGCCAGCAGTATATGGACGGAGAACACTGAAGCTTTCTTT. Translation gives CASSIWTENTEAFF.

The chain uses TRBV7-2 and TRBJ2-5; no clear D gene. Trimming stripped 4 bases from V and 2 bases from J, with 8 bases between. From germline, CDR1 is SGHTA and CDR2 FQGNSA. The length of the CDR3 is 13 residues. As DNA, the CDR3 is TGTGCCAGCAGCTATCGTGGGCAAGAGACCCAGTACTTC. Protein: CASSYRGQETQYF.

This clonotype has only a few counts. V usage is TRBV18 and J usage is TRBJ1-1; no clear D gene. CDR1 is KGHSH and CDR2 is LQKENI in the germline V gene. The CDR3 totals 13 residues. The V end was cut by 5 bases, the J end by 3 bases, with 10 bases between. The CDR3 sequence: CASSWGPYTEAFF. CDR3 coding DNA: TGTGCCAGCTCATGGGGTCCCTACACTGAAGCTTTCTTT.

A few counts support this clonotype. One junction end does not reproduce the germline sequence, and a read error may be involved. The chain joins TRBV18 to TRBJ1-2; perhaps TRBD1 as D (5 bases). This CDR3 is 13 amino acids long. Germline assignment: CDR1 KGHSH and CDR2 LQKENI. The DNA for the CDR3 is TGTGCCAGCTCACCTCGGGACGGCCTCCAACCTCCCTTC. Translation: CASSPRDGLQPPF.

This clonotype was recorded many times. This sequence joins TRBV10-3 and TRBJ2-1; TRBD2 agrees at 13 bases. This CDR3 has 15 amino acids. Germline CDR1 is ENHRY and CDR2 is SYGVKD. V was clipped by 6 bases and J by 6 bases; unmatched bases: 5. The CDR3 DNA reads as TGTGCCATCAGCCCAGGACTAGCGGGAGCCAATGAGCAGTTCTTC. Translating gives CAISPGLAGANEQFF.

On this clonotype itself: A much more abundant neighbour one base away suggests this may be a read error. The chain is built from TRBV19 and TRBJ1-5, with D uncertain. The ends were cut back, 5 bases at V and 7 bases at J, with 12 bases in the middle. The CDR3 loop spans 13 amino acids. CDR1 and CDR2 from the germline V gene are LNHDA and SQIVND (reference sequence). The CDR3 bases are TGTGCCAGTAGTGACGAAATGGGACAGCCCCAGCATTTT. This translates into CASSDEMGQPQHF.

This clonotype was seen at least ten times. V and J are TRBV2 and TRBJ1-2; 7 nucleotides agree with TRBD1. J gave up 3 bases and V 8 bases, and 6 bases lay outside the gene matches. Germline loops: CDR1 SNHLY, CDR2 FYNNEI. The CDR3 extends over 13 amino acids. The CDR3 DNA reads TGTGCCAGCGGCAGACAGGGTGACTATGGCTACACCTTC. It yields the protein CASGRQGDYGYTF.

This clonotype occurred a few times. V and J are TRBV20-1 and TRBJ2-3; D is unclear. Germline V gene data show CDR1 as DFQATT and CDR2 as SNEGSKA (reference sequence). This CDR3 is 14 amino acids long. V dropped 2 bases and J dropped 4 bases, with 13 bases sitting between them. The CDR3 protein is CSARRHPLPDTQYF. CDR3 nucleotide sequence: TGCAGTGCTAGACGTCACCCTCTACCAGATACGCAGTATTTT.

Note on this clonotype: A much larger clonotype is one base distant, so this may be a read error. The rearrangement joins TRBV23-1 to TRBJ2-3, with unresolved D. TRBV23-1 is reported as an ORF; its role is uncertain. V was cut by 3 bases and J by 6 bases, with 13 bases left in between. This CDR3 spans 14 amino acids. CDR3 in amino acids: CASSQPEDPDTQYF. The CDR3 nucleotides are TGCGCCAGCAGTCAGCCCGAAGACCCGGATACGCAGTATTTT.

This clonotype was detected ten times or more. This sequence joins TRBV28 and TRBJ2-5, with a possible D match to TRBD2 (5 bases). V was shortened by 5 bases and J by 5 bases, with 9 bases between the two germline ends. This CDR3 region has 12 residues. From germline, CDR1 is MDHEN and CDR2 SYDVKM. The CDR3 nucleotides read TGTGCCAGCAGTCCCCGAGGGGAGACCCAGTACTTC. It translates to CASSPRGETQYF.

This clonotype was picked up many times. The rearrangement links TRBV4-2 to TRBJ2-7, with 8 bases that match TRBD2. CDR3 size: 17 residues. CDR1 is LGHNA, CDR2 YNFKEQ, per germline. V dropped 3 bases and J dropped 4; count of bases not matched to a gene: 14. The CDR3 loop reads CASSHPNYRGGAYEQYF. In DNA form, the CDR3 reads TGTGCCAGCAGCCACCCAAACTACCGGGGGGGCGCTTACGAGCAGTACTTC.

This clonotype was detected many times. The chain employs TRBV30 and TRBJ2-3; maybe TRBD2 (6 bases). The CDR3 is 13 residues long. Germline V gives CDR1 GTSNPN, CDR2 SVGIG (reference sequence). The V end was cut by 2 bases, the J end by 8 bases, with 14 bases between. CDR3 nucleotide sequence: TGTGCCTGGAGTCCCCTGACTAGGGTTACGCAGTATTTT. Encoded protein: CAWSPLTRVTQYF.

In its sample, this clonotype was seen many times. The rearrangement uses TRBV2 and TRBJ1-1; tentative D call: TRBD1 (5 bases). Germline lookup yields CDR1 SNHLY and CDR2 FYNNEI. CDR3 length: 13 residues. V was shortened by 8 bases and J by 0 bases, with 10 bases between the two germline ends. The CDR3 nucleotides are TGTGCCAGCGCGACAGTTCTGAACACTGAAGCTTTCTTT. Translating gives CASATVLNTEAFF.

This clonotype showed up many times. V and J are TRBV20-1 and TRBJ2-1; 7 nucleotides line up with TRBD1. The CDR3 is made up of 15 amino acids. CDR1 and CDR2 (germline): DFQATT, SNEGSKA (reference sequence). V lost 6 bases and J lost 0; bases outside the gene matches: 8. CDR3 DNA: TGCAGTGCGCTGGACAGGTCAAACTCCTACAATGAGCAGTTCTTC. Translation: CSALDRSNSYNEQFF.

This clonotype occurred many times. The DNA is omitted, as the CDR3 cannot be located on it reliably, and the CDR3 follows TCRdb's listing. CDR3 in amino acids: CASSLSFASGSRRYF. The chain carries TRBV27 and TRBJ2-7; whether TRBD2, the table's D call, matches the DNA was not checked. The CDR3 region is 15 residues in length, termini included. Germline CDR1 and CDR2: MNHEY and SMNVEV (reference sequence).